Listed below are T cell receptor beta chains from one sample, sequenced in a study of response to subunit inactivated influenza vaccine. TCRdb re-analysed the RT-PCR reads in MiXCR, keeping a single row per CDR3 protein. Found here are roughly 650,000 distinct CDR3 sequences, more than 15% of them singletons; the top ten hold around 10%. The material sequenced was PBMCs from blood, taken 11 to 12 days after vaccination. These receptors all stem from a man between 50 and 59 years old who received an inactivated influenza vaccine. The CDR3 runs from the conserved cysteine through the conserved F or W.

J gene	V gene	CDR3 protein
TRBJ2-7	TRBV12-3/TRBV12-4	CASTRSMGQGVYGQYF
TRBJ1-1	TRBV7-8	CASRWGSNTEAFF
TRBJ2-6	TRBV12-3/TRBV12-4	CASTRDGNLGANVLTF
TRBJ2-2	TRBV10-3	CAISEPRGDGELFF
TRBJ1-4	TRBV10-3	CATLSANEKLFF
TRBJ2-3	TRBV10-3	CAIRRQGADTQYF
TRBJ2-2	TRBV7-9	CASSRTGELFF
TRBJ2-5	TRBV5-1	CASSRGTWAVSETQYF
TRBJ2-1	TRBV20-1	CSAGIPGLLQAEQFF
TRBJ2-1	TRBV20-1	CSARAPVSYNEQFF
TRBJ1-1	TRBV6-2/TRBV6-3	CATRDSPANTEAFF
TRBJ1-2	TRBV28	CASSLPRQLNYGYTF
TRBJ2-7	TRBV6-1	CASSPIAASSYEQYF
TRBJ1-5	TRBV5-5	CASSLETGTVSSQPQHF
TRBJ2-7	TRBV5-1	CASSLADRIYEQYF
TRBJ1-4	TRBV20-1	CSAKGGQGNEKLFF
TRBJ1-5	TRBV2	CASKAEGSANQPQHF
TRBJ2-3	TRBV28	CASKGLADIDTQYF
TRBJ1-6	TRBV11-2	CASSSPPGQGPYNSPLHF
TRBJ2-1	TRBV7-6	CASSLAGADGYNEQFF
TRBJ2-7	TRBV5-1	CASSSGSPGQYF
TRBJ2-2	TRBV3-1	CASSQWGSNTGELFF
TRBJ2-3	TRBV11-2	CASSLGLAAGGSTQYF
TRBJ2-1	TRBV12-3/TRBV12-4	CASSFPTSGTYNEQFF